The T cell receptor (beta chain) under discussion was sequenced for a study of response to subunit inactivated influenza vaccine. Trimming removed 0 bases from V and 3 bases from J; junction bases left unmatched: 7. The CDR3 totals 17 residues. TCRdb called the RT-PCR reads again in MiXCR, with one record for every CDR3 protein. The sample yields just over 300,000 distinct CDR3 sequences, just over 20% seen once. Sequenced here: PBMCs from blood, sampled about 19 months after vaccination. The source of this sequence is a man between 50 and 70 years old who received an inactivated influenza vaccine. This chain connects TRBV5-7 to TRBJ2-7; TRBD2 matches 12 bases. TRBV5-7 is an ORF, and what it does is uncertain. CDR3 coding DNA: TGTGCCAGCAGCTTGGTCGGTCTAGCGGGAGGGGACTACGAGCAGTACTTC. This sequence encodes CASSLVGLAGGDYEQYF.